This T cell receptor beta chain was identified in a study of CD8+CD57+ T cells in acquired aplastic anemia. Study-level background: Sorted CD4+ and CD8+ cells yielded around 3 ug of DNA on average.

The patients chosen for sequencing had shown expansion of CD8+CD57+ cells (detected by flow cytometry). Investigators profiled TCR beta VDJ and CDR3 from genomic DNA template. TCRdb independently ran MiXCR on the reads; one entry per CDR3 protein. This table holds around 250,000 distinct CDR3 sequences, approximately 86% found once. Germline CDR1 and CDR2: SEHNR and FQNEAQ (reference sequence). The CDR3 is 15 amino acids. The germline V and J ends were trimmed by 9 bases and 5 bases, with 22 bases remaining between them. The TCR comes from a human donor with aplastic anemia. The chain employs TRBV7-9 and TRBJ1-2; a weak D match, TRBD1 (6 bases). The sequenced sample consisted of sorted CD4+, CD8+, or CD8+CD57+ T cells (not recorded which) from PBMCs. The CDR3 DNA reads TGTGCCAGACTTGATCGGGGGGGGGGCGTGTATGGCTACACCTTC. Protein sequence: CARLDRGGGVYGYTF.